This T cell receptor (beta chain) is drawn from a study of cytomegalovirus exposure and HLA in healthy donors. Study-wide results and limits: The later analysis indicated that the majority of CMV-associated TCR beta chains appeared HLA-restricted. TCR beta V segments were, for the most part, productive about 87% or about 30% of the time in an earlier analysis. Most TCR sequences showed up rarely, but some public TCRs showed up in many donors. The authors later linked a missense DCLRE1C variant to TCR beta V- and J-gene trimming.

This PCR relied on a set of 60 Vbeta primers and 13 Jbeta primers. The repertoire was sequenced with immunoSEQ multiplex PCR; TCRdb's copy has only in-frame clones and lacks some. The table gives 25,000 to 35,000 clones; the top ten clones make up under 6% of it. The CDR3 has 14 residues. Trimming cost V 8 bases and J 3 bases, with 16 bases left between them. CDR1 MNHNS and CDR2 SASEGT come from the germline V gene. Details on this clone: The antigen is undetermined.

This sequence joins TRBV6-1 and TRBJ1-1; D might be TRBD1 (5 bases). Input material: PBMCs. The receptor's source is a middle-aged woman in good health and CMV-seropositive. The DNA for the CDR3 is TGTGCCAGCGAACCGGGACGGGGGTACACTGAAGCTTTCTTT. Its protein product is CASEPGRGYTEAFF.